The rows below give T cell receptor beta chains drawn from one sample of a study of T cells in localized non-small cell lung cancer. The assay was immunoSEQ multiplex PCR, and TCRdb's table has in-frame clones only and misses some. This table has around 91,000 clones, 87% appearing once. Source: peripheral blood, taken before any cancer treatment. The receptors here all came from a man aged 35 to 69 with stage I squamous cell lung carcinoma. CDR3s include the opening cysteine and the closing phenylalanine or tryptophan. D genes are given only for firm matches.

D: NA; V: TRBV7-9; J: TRBJ1-1; DNA: TGTGCCAGCAGCGTGTCGGGGGGAGTTGGCACTGAAGCTTTCTTT; CDR3: CASSVSGGVGTEAFF
D: NA; V: TRBV5-5; J: TRBJ2-1; DNA: TGTGCCAGCAGCCCTAGGGTCCTCACCGTTAACAATGAGCAGTTCTTC; CDR3: CASSPRVLTVNNEQFF
D: NA; V: TRBV11-2; J: TRBJ1-1; DNA: TGTGCCAGCAGCTTCACCGGGAACACTGAAGCTTTCTTT; CDR3: CASSFTGNTEAFF
D: NA; V: TRBV27; J: TRBJ1-4; DNA: TGTGCCAGCAGTCTCAGTGCTGCCGCTAATGAAAAACTGTTTTTT; CDR3: CASSLSAAANEKLFF
D: TRBD2; V: TRBV19; J: TRBJ2-1; DNA: TGTGCCAGTACTCCTGGGGGAGGGGCCCTCTACAATGAGCAGTTCTTC; CDR3: CASTPGGGALYNEQFF
D: TRBD2; V: TRBV27; J: TRBJ2-3; DNA: TGTGCCAGCAGTTCCCCGGGGCGGGGGTTTCAAGATACGCAGTATTTT; CDR3: CASSSPGRGFQDTQYF
D: TRBD1; V: TRBV7-2; J: TRBJ1-4; DNA: TGTGCCAGCAGCTTCATGACGGACAGGGAAAAACTGTTTTTT; CDR3: CASSFMTDREKLFF
D: NA; V: TRBV4-1; J: TRBJ2-7; DNA: TGCGCCAGCAGCCAAGATCAAAACTCCTACGAGCAGTACTTC; CDR3: CASSQDQNSYEQYF
D: NA; V: TRBV5-1; J: TRBJ2-2; DNA: TGCGCCAGCAGCTCCAGCGGACTAAAGAACACCGGGGAGCTGTTTTTT; CDR3: CASSSSGLKNTGELFF
D: TRBD2; V: TRBV19; J: TRBJ2-4; DNA: TGTGCCAGTAGTATAATGCGAGCGGGGGGTCGGGGTAACATTCAGTACTTC; CDR3: CASSIMRAGGRGNIQYF
D: NA; V: TRBV11-2; J: TRBJ2-3; DNA: TGTGCCAGCAGCTTAGGAGGTAGCACAGATACGCAGTATTTT; CDR3: CASSLGGSTDTQYF
D: NA; V: TRBV19; J: TRBJ1-5; DNA: TGTGCCAGTAGGGGTGAGAGGGTATCGGATCAGCCCCAGCATTTT; CDR3: CASRGERVSDQPQHF
D: TRBD1; V: TRBV5-1; J: TRBJ2-3; DNA: TGCGCCAGCAGCTTGACAGGGGAAGGGAGCACAGATACGCAGTATTTT; CDR3: CASSLTGEGSTDTQYF
D: TRBD2; V: TRBV9; J: TRBJ2-3; DNA: TGTGCCAGCAGCGTAAACTCTGGGACGGGGGGGGATACGCAGTATTTT; CDR3: CASSVNSGTGGDTQYF
D: TRBD1; V: TRBV30; J: TRBJ1-2; DNA: TGTGCCTGGAGTGCTACTACAGGGGCCTATGGCTACACCTTC; CDR3: CAWSATTGAYGYTF
D: TRBD1; V: TRBV25-1; J: TRBJ2-2; DNA: TGTGCCAGTTCCCTACCGGGGACAGCGAACACCGGGGAGCTGTTTTTT; CDR3: CASSLPGTANTGELFF